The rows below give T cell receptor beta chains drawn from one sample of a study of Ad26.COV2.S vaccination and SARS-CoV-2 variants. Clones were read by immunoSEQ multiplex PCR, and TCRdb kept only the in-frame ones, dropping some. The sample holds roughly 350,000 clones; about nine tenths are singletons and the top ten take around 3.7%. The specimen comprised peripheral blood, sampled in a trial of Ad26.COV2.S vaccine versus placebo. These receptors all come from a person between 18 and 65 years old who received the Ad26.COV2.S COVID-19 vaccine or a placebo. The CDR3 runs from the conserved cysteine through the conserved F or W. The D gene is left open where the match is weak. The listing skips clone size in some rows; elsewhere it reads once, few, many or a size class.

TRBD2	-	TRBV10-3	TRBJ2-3	CAISEPGDAAGVTDTQYF	TGTGCCATCAGTGAGCCCGGAGACGCAGCGGGAGTCACAGATACGCAGTATTTT
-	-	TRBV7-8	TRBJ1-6	CASSLGRGDSPLHF	TGTGCCAGCAGCTTAGGTAGGGGGGATTCACCCCTCCACTTT
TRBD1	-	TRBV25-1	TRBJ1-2	CASSEGWTGNYGYTF	TGTGCCAGCAGTGAAGGCTGGACAGGGAACTATGGCTACACCTTC
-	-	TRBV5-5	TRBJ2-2	CASSLVLANTGELFF	TGTGCCAGCAGCTTGGTTCTAGCGAACACCGGGGAGCTGTTTTTT
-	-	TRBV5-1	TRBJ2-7	CASRQGGSEQYF	TGCGCCAGCAGACAGGGAGGTAGCGAGCAGTACTTC
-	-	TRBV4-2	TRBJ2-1	CASSQDQGGYVYDNEQFF	TGTGCCAGCAGCCAAGATCAAGGGGGTTATGTCTACGACAATGAGCAGTTCTTC
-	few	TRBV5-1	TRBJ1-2	CASSREQASFGYTF	TGCGCCAGCAGCCGGGAGCAGGCATCGTTTGGCTACACCTTC
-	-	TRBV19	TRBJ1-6	CASSVTPPTGNNSPLHF	TGTGCCAGTAGTGTCACACCCCCGACAGGAAATAATTCACCCCTCCACTTT
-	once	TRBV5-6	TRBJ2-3	CASSLLVGGHTDTQYF	TGTGCCAGCAGCTTGTTGGTCGGAGGCCACACAGATACGCAGTATTTT
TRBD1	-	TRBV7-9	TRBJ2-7	CASSQGQGSYEQYF	TGTGCCAGCAGCCAGGGACAGGGCTCCTACGAGCAGTACTTC
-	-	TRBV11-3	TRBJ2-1	CASSPSGGNEQFF	TGTGCCAGCAGCCCCTCCGGCGGAAATGAGCAGTTCTTC
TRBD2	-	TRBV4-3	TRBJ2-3	CASSFGSGGSTDTQYF	TGCGCCAGCAGTTTTGGTAGCGGGGGATCCACAGATACGCAGTATTTT
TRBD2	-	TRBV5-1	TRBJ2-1	CASSGSGSSYNEQFF	TGCGCCAGCAGTGGTAGCGGGAGCTCCTACAATGAGCAGTTCTTC
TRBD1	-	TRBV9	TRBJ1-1	CASSEGTGRIEAFF	TGTGCCAGCAGCGAGGGGACAGGGCGGATTGAAGCTTTCTTT
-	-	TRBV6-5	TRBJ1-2	CASTPGRGRYGYTF	TGTGCCAGCACACCCGGCAGGGGAAGGTATGGCTACACCTTC
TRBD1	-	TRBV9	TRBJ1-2	CASSVRTGEHGYTF	TGTGCCAGCAGCGTAAGGACAGGGGAGCATGGCTACACCTTC
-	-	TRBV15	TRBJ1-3	CATSRDRSSGNTIYF	TGTGCCACCAGCAGAGATAGATCCTCTGGAAACACCATATATTTT
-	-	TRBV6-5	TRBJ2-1	CASKLAASSYNEQFF	TGTGCCAGCAAGTTAGCGGCTAGCTCCTACAATGAGCAGTTCTTC
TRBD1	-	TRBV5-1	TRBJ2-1	CASSGPGQKQFF	TGCGCCAGCAGCGGGCCGGGACAGAAGCAGTTCTTC
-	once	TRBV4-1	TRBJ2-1	CASSQEATVANEQFF	TGCGCCAGCAGCCAAGAGGCCACGGTAGCTAATGAGCAGTTCTTC
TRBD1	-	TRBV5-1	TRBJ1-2	CASSRTPGQSNYGYTF	TGCGCCAGCAGCCGAACTCCGGGACAGAGTAACTATGGCTACACCTTC
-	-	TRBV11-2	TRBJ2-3	CASSPGTAGGTQYF	TGTGCCAGCAGCCCCGGCACGGCCGGAGGTACGCAGTATTTT
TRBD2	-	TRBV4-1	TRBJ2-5	CASSQGLAAQETQYF	TGCGCCAGCAGCCAAGGACTAGCGGCCCAAGAGACCCAGTACTTC
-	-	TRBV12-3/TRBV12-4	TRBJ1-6	CASSPHSLGLHF	TGTGCCAGCAGTCCCCATAGTCTCGGCCTCCACTTT
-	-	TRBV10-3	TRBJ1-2	CAISEQQANYGYTF	TGTGCCATCAGTGAACAGCAAGCTAACTATGGCTACACCTTC
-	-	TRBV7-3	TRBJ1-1	CASSSLLNTEAFF	TGTGCCAGCAGCTCCCTGTTGAACACTGAAGCTTTCTTT
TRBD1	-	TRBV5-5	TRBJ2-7	CASSFLDRAYEQYF	TGTGCCAGCAGCTTCCTGGACAGGGCCTACGAGCAGTACTTC
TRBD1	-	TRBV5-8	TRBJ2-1	CASSSGQGTYNEQFF	TGTGCCAGCAGCAGTGGACAGGGGACGTACAATGAGCAGTTCTTC
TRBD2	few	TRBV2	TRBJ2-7	CASSATSGAIYEQYF	TGTGCCAGCAGTGCGACTAGCGGGGCCATTTACGAGCAGTACTTC
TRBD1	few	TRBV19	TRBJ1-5	CASSMRGQHQPQHF	TGTGCCAGTAGTATGAGGGGACAGCATCAGCCCCAGCATTTT
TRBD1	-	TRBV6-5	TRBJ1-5	CARGTGAGNQPQHF	TGTGCCAGGGGGACAGGGGCAGGCAATCAGCCCCAGCATTTT
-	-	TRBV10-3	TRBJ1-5	CAISQRQVTGTRGLQPQHF	TGTGCCATCAGCCAACGACAAGTCACAGGAACAAGGGGCCTTCAGCCCCAGCATTTT
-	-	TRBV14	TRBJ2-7	CASSQAHEQYF	TGTGCCAGCAGCCAAGCCCACGAGCAGTACTTC
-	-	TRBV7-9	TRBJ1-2	CASSLERTPPANYGYTF	TGTGCCAGCAGCTTGGAACGGACACCTCCTGCTAACTATGGCTACACCTTC
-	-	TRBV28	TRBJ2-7	CASSLARYSYEQYF	TGTGCCAGCAGTTTGGCACGCTACTCTTACGAGCAGTACTTC
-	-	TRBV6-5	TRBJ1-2	CASSRDGVSYTF	TGTGCCAGCAGCCGGGACGGAGTCAGCTACACCTTC
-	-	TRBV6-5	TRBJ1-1	CASSYSGTVEAFF	TGTGCCAGCAGTTACTCGGGGACGGTCGAAGCTTTCTTT
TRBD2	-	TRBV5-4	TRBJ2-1	CASSPPTSGGAIRNEQFF	TGTGCCAGCAGCCCCCCGACTAGCGGGGGGGCGATCAGGAATGAGCAGTTCTTC
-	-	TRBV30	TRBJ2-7	CAWSIGGGYEQYF	TGTGCCTGGAGTATAGGGGGAGGCTACGAGCAGTACTTC
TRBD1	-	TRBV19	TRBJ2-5	CASSSSGTVWETQYF	TGTGCCAGTAGTAGCTCCGGGACAGTGTGGGAGACCCAGTACTTC
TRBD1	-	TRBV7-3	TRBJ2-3	CASSPDRVSSTDTQYF	TGTGCCAGCAGCCCCGACAGGGTGTCTAGCACAGATACGCAGTATTTT
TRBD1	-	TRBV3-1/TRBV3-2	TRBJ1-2	CASSQPGTGNGYTF	TGTGCCAGCAGCCAACCTGGGACAGGGAATGGCTACACCTTC
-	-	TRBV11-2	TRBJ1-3	CASSLVRGPSGNTIYF	TGTGCCAGCAGCTTGGTTCGGGGCCCCTCTGGAAACACCATATATTTT
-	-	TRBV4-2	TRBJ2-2	CASSQEGGAAGELFF	TGTGCCAGCAGCCAAGAGGGGGGGGCGGCCGGGGAGCTGTTTTTT
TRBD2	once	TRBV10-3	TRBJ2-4	CAISESGGSKNIQYF	TGTGCCATCAGTGAGTCGGGGGGGTCCAAAAACATTCAGTACTTC
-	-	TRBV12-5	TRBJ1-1	CASGLSLNTEAFF	TGTGCTAGTGGTCTCAGTTTGAACACTGAAGCTTTCTTT
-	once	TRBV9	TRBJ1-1	CASSPRSAPNTEAFF	TGTGCCAGCAGCCCCCGATCCGCCCCAAACACTGAAGCTTTCTTT
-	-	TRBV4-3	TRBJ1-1	CASSQDVAGWNTEAFF	TGCGCCAGCAGCCAAGATGTGGCAGGGTGGAACACTGAAGCTTTCTTT
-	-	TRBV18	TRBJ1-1	CASSGQKNTEAFF	TGTGCCAGCTCAGGACAGAAGAACACTGAAGCTTTCTTT
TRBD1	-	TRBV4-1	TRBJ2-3	CASSQEGTGADTQYF	TGCGCCAGCAGCCAAGAGGGGACAGGGGCAGATACGCAGTATTTT
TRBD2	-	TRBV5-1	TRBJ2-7	CASSLRGDNSYEQYF	TGCGCCAGCAGCTTGCGGGGGGATAACTCCTACGAGCAGTACTTC